Listed here are 23 T cell receptor beta chains from one sample, sequenced in a study of cytomegalovirus exposure and HLA in healthy donors. PCR involved 60 Vbeta and 13 Jbeta primers. Generated by immunoSEQ multiplex PCR, the TCRdb table keeps only in-frame clones and is missing some. This table holds over 150,000 clones, about 76% found once. The sample comprised PBMCs. The receptors were gathered from a woman between 40 and 50 years old in good health and CMV-seropositive.

The chain recombines TRBV4-3 with TRBJ2-1; 11 positions match TRBD2. The germline CDR1 and CDR2 sequences are LGHNA and YSLEER. Trimming at V came to 0 bases and at J to 10 bases, leaving 17 bases not matched to a gene. CDR3 length: 19 residues. As DNA, the CDR3 is TGCGCCAGCAGCCAAGATGACTTCGATCCGACTAGCGGGGCTTCGGAGCAGTTCTTC. Translating gives CASSQDDFDPTSGASEQFF.

The gene calls are TRBV30 and TRBJ1-6; 10 nucleotides agree with TRBD1. Germline CDR1 GTSNPN, CDR2 SVGIG (reference sequence). Trimming took 5 bases from V and 9 from J; bases not matched to a gene: 7. This CDR3 contains 14 residues. In nucleotides, the CDR3 is TGTGCCTGGGGGACAGGGGTTTTTAGTTCACCCCTCCACTTT. It translates to CAWGTGVFSSPLHF.

V and J are TRBV7-2 and TRBJ1-1; no firm D call. V gave up 3 bases and J gave up 3 bases, with 5 bases separating them. The CDR3 extends over 12 amino acids. Germline V gives CDR1 SGHTA, CDR2 FQGNSA. The CDR3 sequence: CASSFQDTEAFF. In DNA form, the CDR3 reads TGTGCCAGCAGCTTTCAGGACACTGAAGCTTTCTTT.

The gene calls are TRBV30 and TRBJ2-3; D not resolved. With 0 bases removed from V and 1 base from J, the gap between germline ends came to 8 bases. Germline CDR1 reads GTSNPN; CDR2 reads SVGIG (reference sequence). CDR3 length: 14 residues. The CDR3 DNA sequence: TGTGCCTGGAGTGTAAACGCGGGCACAGATACGCAGTATTTT. This sequence encodes CAWSVNAGTDTQYF. The full variable domain, with the rest looked up from reference TRBV30 and TRBJ2-3, is SQTIHQWPATLVQPVGSPLSLECTVEGTSNPNLYWYRQAAGRGLQLLFYSVGIGQISSEVPQNLSASRPQDRQFILSSKKLLLSDSGFYLCAWSVNAGTDTQYFGPGTRLTVL.

This sequence joins TRBV28 and TRBJ1-2, with TRBD1 as a possible D gene (6 bases). Trimming shortened V by 6 bases and J by 8 bases, and 16 bases separated the two germline ends. There are 13 residues in the CDR3. Germline V gene sequence: CDR1 MDHEN, CDR2 SYDVKM. The CDR3 bases are TGTGCCAGCAGACCCAACAGGGAACGGGGCTACACCTTC. It specifies CASRPNRERGYTF.

This clone has just one count. V gene TRBV4-3 combines with J gene TRBJ2-5; D perhaps matches TRBD2 (5 bases). The CDR3 contains 17 residues. V dropped 0 bases and J dropped 5 bases, with 19 bases sitting between them. Germline lookup yields CDR1 LGHNA and CDR2 YSLEER. The CDR3 region is CASSQDIYGPGEETQYF. CDR3 DNA sequence: TGCGCCAGCAGCCAAGATATTTACGGCCCTGGGGAGGAGACCCAGTACTTC.

In this sample, this clone turned up a few times. The V and J genes are TRBV14 and TRBJ1-2, with D possibly matching TRBD1 (5 bases). Germline lookup yields CDR1 SGHDN and CDR2 FVKESK. Trimming left V 0 bases short and J 8 bases short, with 10 bases between. This CDR3 spans 13 amino acids. CDR3: CASSQDRGEGYTF. The CDR3 DNA is TGTGCCAGCAGCCAAGATCGGGGGGAAGGCTACACCTTC. Complete variable domain (other parts from reference TRBV14 and TRBJ1-2): EAGVTQFPSHSVIEKGQTVTLRCDPISGHDNLYWYRRVMGKEIKFLLHFVKESKQDESGMPNNRFLAERTGGTYSTLKVQPAELEDSGVYFCASSQDRGEGYTFGSGTRLTVV.

V usage is TRBV5-1 and J usage is TRBJ2-1, with D perhaps TRBD2 (6 bases). The ends were cut back, 4 bases at V and 6 bases at J, with 14 bases in the middle. CDR3 size: 14 residues. CDR1 is SGHRS, CDR2 YFSETQ, per germline. As DNA, the CDR3 is TGCGCCAGCAGCCTGGGACTCCCAAGCAATGAGCAGTTCTTC. This codes for CASSLGLPSNEQFF. Filled out from reference TRBV5-1 and TRBJ2-1, the complete variable domain reads KAGVTQTPRYLIKTRGQQVTLSCSPISGHRSVSWYQQTPGQGLQFLFEYFSETQRNKGNFPGRFSGRQFSNSRSEMNVSTLELGDSALYLCASSLGLPSNEQFFGPGTRLTVL.

The chain links TRBV4-1 to TRBJ2-1; 7 bases align to TRBD2. The junction had 11 bases not matched to a gene; V was cut back by 2 bases and J by 1 base. The CDR3 totals 18 residues. Germline lookup yields CDR1 MGHRA and CDR2 YSYEKL. The CDR3 DNA follows: TGCGCCAGCAGCCAAACAAGCCTCGGAGCGGGATCCTACAATGAGCAGTTCTTC. It codes for CASSQTSLGAGSYNEQFF.

The rearrangement joins TRBV11-2 to TRBJ1-4, with 9 bases matching TRBD1. Trimming removed 2 bases from V and 4 bases from J; junction bases left unmatched: 14. Germline V gives CDR1 SGHAT, CDR2 FQNNGV. CDR3 length: 19 residues. CDR3 region: CASSLRLPRTGDHNEKLFF. CDR3 bases: TGTGCCAGCAGCTTACGATTACCGAGGACAGGGGACCATAATGAAAAACTGTTTTTT. Together with reference TRBV11-2 and TRBJ1-4, the CDR3 gives the full variable domain: EAGVAQSPRYKIIEKRQSVAFWCNPISGHATLYWYQQILGQGPKLLIQFQNNGVVDDSQLPKDRFSAERLKGVDSTLKIQPAKLEDSAVYLCASSLRLPRTGDHNEKLFFGSGTQLSVL.

This clone was seen only a few times. This chain's CDR3 is CASLETSSGANVLTF. The CDR3 DNA reads TGTGCCAGTCTAGAGACGAGTTCTGGGGCCAACGTCCTGACTTTC. This chain connects TRBV6-5 to TRBJ2-6; D call uncertain. The germline V and J ends were trimmed by 9 bases and 1 base, with 13 bases remaining between them. This CDR3 region has 15 residues. Germline assignment: CDR1 MNHEY and CDR2 SVGAGI.

The chain recombines TRBV29-1 with TRBJ2-7; 9 bases are a match to TRBD1. Looked up from germline, CDR1 is SQVTM and CDR2 is ANQGSEA. V trimming: 3 bases; J trimming: 11 bases; junction bases outside the gene matches: 8. The CDR3 sequence is 12 residues long. The chain's CDR3 is CSVEGQGIMKYF. The CDR3 DNA reads as TGCAGCGTTGAGGGACAGGGAATAATGAAGTACTTC.

Here the CDR3 reads CASSESRGLDYGYTF. CDR3 nucleotide sequence: TGTGCCAGCAGTGAAAGCCGGGGTTTGGACTATGGCTACACCTTC. The chain couples TRBV2 to TRBJ1-2; D unresolved. Trimming shortened V by 2 bases and J by 3 bases, and 13 bases separated the two germline ends. Germline CDR1 and CDR2: SNHLY and FYNNEI. The CDR3 extends over 15 amino acids.

This chain connects TRBV4-3 to TRBJ2-3; 13 bases align to TRBD2. V shed 3 bases and J 2 bases; nucleotides not matched to a gene: 2. Germline-derived CDR1 and CDR2 are LGHNA and YSLEER. This CDR3 region has 16 residues. The CDR3 bases are TGCGCCAGCAGCCAGACTAGCGGGAGGCCCACAGATACGCAGTATTTT. Translating gives CASSQTSGRPTDTQYF.

The rearrangement joins TRBV10-3 to TRBJ2-5; 8 bases align to TRBD2. Trimming removed 6 bases from V and 5 bases from J; junction bases left unmatched: 5. The germline CDR1 and CDR2 sequences are ENHRY and SYGVKD. This CDR3 spans 13 amino acids. CDR3 nucleotide sequence: TGTGCCATCAGCAGCGGGAGTAGTGAGACCCAGTACTTC. Protein sequence: CAISSGSSETQYF.

CDR3 amino acids: CASSPFRDSSSYEQYF. The CDR3 region has the DNA TGTGCCAGCTCACCGTTCCGGGACAGCTCCTCCTACGAGCAGTACTTC. The V and J genes are TRBV18 and TRBJ2-7; the match to TRBD1 covers 7 bases. Trimming removed 3 bases from V and 0 bases from J; junction bases left unmatched: 8. The CDR3 totals 16 residues. From germline, CDR1 is KGHSH and CDR2 LQKENI.

The chain is built from TRBV28 and TRBJ2-5; 9 positions match TRBD1. The V gene end was trimmed by 4 bases and the J gene end by 1 base; junction bases not matched to a gene: 4. The CDR3 consists of 15 residues. CDR1 MDHEN and CDR2 SYDVKM come from the germline V gene. CDR3 nucleotides: TGTGCCAGCAGTTCGCCGGGACAGGGCCAAGAGACCCAGTACTTC. Its protein is CASSSPGQGQETQYF.

This chain joins TRBV7-7 and TRBJ2-5, with D possibly TRBD1 on 5 matching bases. V was cut by 0 bases and J by 5 bases, with 7 bases left in between. CDR3 length: 13 residues. Germline assignment: CDR1 SSHAT and CDR2 FNYEAQ (reference sequence). In DNA, the CDR3 is TGTGCCAGCAGCTTAGCCCCAGGGGAGACCCAGTACTTC. Its translation is CASSLAPGETQYF.

The rearrangement uses TRBV19 and TRBJ2-2, with 11 bases aligning to TRBD2. The CDR3 spans 19 residues. Germline CDR1 LNHDA, CDR2 SQIVND (reference sequence). J was trimmed by 1 base and V by 4 bases; bases with no gene match: 11. The CDR3, as DNA: TGTGCCAGTAGTACCGTAGCGGGGGGGCGGGTCGAGAACACCGGGGAGCTGTTTTTT. It encodes CASSTVAGGRVENTGELFF.

CDR3 sequence (DNA): TGTGCCAGTAGTATACCGACAGGGTATGGCTACACCTTC. As protein: CASSIPTGYGYTF. This chain connects TRBV19 to TRBJ1-2, with 7 bases identical to TRBD1. This CDR3 region has 13 residues. V gave up 2 bases and J gave up 5 bases; unmatched junction bases: 2. The V gene's germline CDR1 is LNHDA and CDR2 SQIVND (reference sequence).

V and J are TRBV10-3 and TRBJ1-1; D perhaps matches TRBD1 (5 bases). V shed 2 bases and J shed 5 bases, with 12 bases lying between them. The CDR3 is 14 amino acids. Per the germline V gene, CDR1 is ENHRY and CDR2 is SYGVKD. The CDR3 reads CAISENGGITEAFF. The CDR3 DNA follows: TGTGCCATCAGTGAGAATGGGGGGATAACTGAAGCTTTCTTT.

The chain links TRBV2 to TRBJ1-4; TRBD1 might be the D (6 bases). The CDR3 length is 14 residues. Germline V gene sequence: CDR1 SNHLY, CDR2 FYNNEI. V lost 5 bases and J lost 8, with 15 bases in between. The CDR3 DNA reads as TGTGCCAGCAGTCAACAGGGTGTTGGGGAAAAACTGTTTTTT. Its protein product is CASSQQGVGEKLFF.

In its sample, this clone was seen a few times. The V gene is TRBV7-9, the J gene TRBJ2-7, with TRBD2 identical over 8 bases. The length of the CDR3 is 16 residues. V lost 4 bases to trimming and J lost 7 bases; unmatched junction nucleotides: 15. The germline V gene encodes CDR1 SEHNR and CDR2 FQNEAQ (reference sequence). CDR3 coding DNA: TGTGCCAGCAGCTCTACCTCGGGAGGGCCTATGTCGGAGCAGTACTTC. Protein: CASSSTSGGPMSEQYF.